This T cell receptor beta chain was captured in a study of T cell responses to AZD1222 COVID-19 vaccine. In the case of this clone: What it recognizes is unknown.

Assay: immunoSEQ multiplex PCR; the TCRdb copy retains only in-frame clones and omits some. The table shows 90,000 to 95,000 clones, with about 91% occurring only once. General observations from the study: Breadth and depth of Spike-specific TCRs rose after two AZD1222 doses.

CDR1 and CDR2 (germline): MGHRA, YSYEKL. Trimming took 2 bases from V and 0 from J, leaving 10 bases between them. This CDR3 region has 16 residues. The clonotype originates from an adult in good health. V is TRBV4-1 and J is TRBJ1-4; no reliable D call. The sample consisted of peripheral blood, taken on day 0 of AZD1222 vaccination. This chain's CDR3 is CASSQSPAATNEKLFF. CDR3 DNA sequence: TGCGCCAGCAGCCAATCCCCAGCTGCAACTAATGAAAAACTGTTTTTT.